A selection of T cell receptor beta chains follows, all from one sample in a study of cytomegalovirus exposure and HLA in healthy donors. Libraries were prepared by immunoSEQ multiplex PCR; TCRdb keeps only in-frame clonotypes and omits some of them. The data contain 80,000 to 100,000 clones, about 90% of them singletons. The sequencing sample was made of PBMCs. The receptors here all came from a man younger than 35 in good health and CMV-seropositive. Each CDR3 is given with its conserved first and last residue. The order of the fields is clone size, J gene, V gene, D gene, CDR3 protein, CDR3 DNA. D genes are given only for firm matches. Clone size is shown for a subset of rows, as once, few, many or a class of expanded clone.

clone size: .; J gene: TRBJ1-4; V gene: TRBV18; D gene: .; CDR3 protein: CASSPWQMATNEKLFF; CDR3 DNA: TGTGCCAGCTCACCCTGGCAGATGGCAACTAATGAAAAACTGTTTTTT
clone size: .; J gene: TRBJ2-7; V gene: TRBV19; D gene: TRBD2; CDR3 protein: CASSTVAGPLYEQYF; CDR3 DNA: TGTGCCAGTAGTACTGTAGCGGGACCCCTCTACGAGCAGTACTTC
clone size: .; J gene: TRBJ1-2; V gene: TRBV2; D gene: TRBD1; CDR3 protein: CASTGDRGPYGYTF; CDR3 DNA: TGTGCCAGCACTGGGGACAGGGGGCCCTATGGCTACACCTTC
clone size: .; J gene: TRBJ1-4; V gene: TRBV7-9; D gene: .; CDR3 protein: CASSSLAGTLFF; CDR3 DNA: TGTGCCAGCAGCTCGTTGGCGGGGACGCTGTTTTTT
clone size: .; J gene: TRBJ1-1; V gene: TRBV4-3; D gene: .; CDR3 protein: CASSQVSSTLQAFF; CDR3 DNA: TGCGCCAGCAGCCAAGTCAGTTCCACCCTGCAAGCTTTCTTT
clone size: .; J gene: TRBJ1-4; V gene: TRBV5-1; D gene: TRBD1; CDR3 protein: CASSPGTGGEKLFF; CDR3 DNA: TGCGCCAGCAGCCCTGGGACAGGGGGCGAAAAACTGTTTTTT
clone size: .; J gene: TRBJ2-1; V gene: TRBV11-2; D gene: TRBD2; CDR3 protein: CASSSSGTRGGNEQFF; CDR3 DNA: TGTGCCAGCAGCTCGTCCGGGACTAGGGGGGGCAATGAGCAGTTCTTC
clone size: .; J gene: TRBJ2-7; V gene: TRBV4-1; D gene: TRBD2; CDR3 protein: CASSQGPRLAESSYEQYF; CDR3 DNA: TGCGCCAGCAGCCAAGGCCCCAGACTAGCGGAAAGCTCCTACGAGCAGTACTTC
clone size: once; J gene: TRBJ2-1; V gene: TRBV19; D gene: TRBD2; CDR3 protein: CASKGTSGMDEQFF; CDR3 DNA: TGTGCCAGTAAAGGCACTAGCGGGATGGATGAGCAGTTCTTC
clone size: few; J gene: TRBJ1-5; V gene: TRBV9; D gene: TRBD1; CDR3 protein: CASSLTGDSNQPQHF; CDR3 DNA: TGTGCCAGCAGCCTGACAGGGGATAGCAATCAGCCCCAGCATTTT
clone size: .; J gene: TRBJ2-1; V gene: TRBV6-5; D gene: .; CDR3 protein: CASSYSDSNNEQFF; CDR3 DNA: TGTGCCAGCAGTTACAGTGACTCGAACAATGAGCAGTTCTTC
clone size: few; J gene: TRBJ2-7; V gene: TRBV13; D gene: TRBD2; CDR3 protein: CASSLGVGLAGVVYEQYF; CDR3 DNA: TGTGCCAGCAGCTTAGGTGTAGGGTTAGCGGGAGTGGTCTACGAGCAGTACTTC
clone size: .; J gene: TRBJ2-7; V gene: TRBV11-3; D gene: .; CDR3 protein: CASSLGGDYEQYF; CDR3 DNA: TGTGCCAGCAGCTTAGGGGGAGACTACGAGCAGTACTTC
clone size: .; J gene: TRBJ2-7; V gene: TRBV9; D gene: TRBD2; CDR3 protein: CASSPRGPSGYEQYF; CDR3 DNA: TGTGCCAGCAGCCCCAGAGGCCCTAGCGGGTATGAGCAGTACTTC
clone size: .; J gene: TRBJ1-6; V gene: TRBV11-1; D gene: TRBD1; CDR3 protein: CASSLASGGQGFSPLHF; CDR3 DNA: TGTGCCAGCAGCCTCGCCAGCGGGGGACAGGGGTTTTCACCCCTCCACTTT
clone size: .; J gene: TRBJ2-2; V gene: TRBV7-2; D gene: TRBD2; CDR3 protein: CASSRPGGPAGELFF; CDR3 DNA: TGTGCCAGCAGCAGACCGGGGGGGCCGGCCGGGGAGCTGTTTTTT
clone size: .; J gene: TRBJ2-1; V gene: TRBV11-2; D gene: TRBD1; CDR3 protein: CASSPDRGLNNEQFF; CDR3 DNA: TGTGCCAGCAGCCCGGACAGGGGTTTGAACAATGAGCAGTTCTTC
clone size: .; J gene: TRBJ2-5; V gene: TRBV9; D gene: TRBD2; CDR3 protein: CASSVRPGLRETQYF; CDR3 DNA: TGTGCCAGCAGCGTCAGGCCGGGACTAAGAGAGACCCAGTACTTC
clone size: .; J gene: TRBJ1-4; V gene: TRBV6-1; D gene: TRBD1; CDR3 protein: CASSDRQGAANEKLFF; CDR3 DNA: TGTGCCAGCAGTGACCGACAGGGGGCGGCTAATGAAAAACTGTTTTTT
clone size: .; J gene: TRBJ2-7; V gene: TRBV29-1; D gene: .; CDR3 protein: CSAESNPSEQYF; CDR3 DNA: TGCAGCGCTGAATCTAACCCGTCCGAGCAGTACTTC
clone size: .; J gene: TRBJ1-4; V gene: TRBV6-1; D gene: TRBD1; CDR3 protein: CASSTGTGNEKLFF; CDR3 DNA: TGTGCCAGCAGCACCGGGACAGGGAATGAAAAACTGTTTTTT
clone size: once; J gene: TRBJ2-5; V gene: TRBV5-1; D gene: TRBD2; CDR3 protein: CASSLTSGQETQYF; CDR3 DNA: TGCGCCAGCAGCTTGACTAGCGGCCAAGAGACCCAGTACTTC
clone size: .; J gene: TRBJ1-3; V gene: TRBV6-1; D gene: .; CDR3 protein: CASSETGQSGNTIYF; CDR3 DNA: TGTGCCAGCAGTGAAACCGGACAATCTGGAAACACCATATATTTT
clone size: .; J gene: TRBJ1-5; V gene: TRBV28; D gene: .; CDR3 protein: CASSPSTRGNQPQHF; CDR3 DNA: TGTGCCAGCAGTCCAAGTACCCGGGGAAATCAGCCCCAGCATTTT
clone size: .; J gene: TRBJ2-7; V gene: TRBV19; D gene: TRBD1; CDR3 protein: CASSIDWDRGNEQYF; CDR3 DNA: TGTGCCAGTAGTATAGATTGGGACAGGGGGAACGAGCAGTACTTC
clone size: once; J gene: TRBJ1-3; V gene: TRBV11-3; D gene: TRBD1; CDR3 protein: CASSDRGYTIYF; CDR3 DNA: TGTGCCAGCAGCGACAGGGGTTACACCATATATTTT
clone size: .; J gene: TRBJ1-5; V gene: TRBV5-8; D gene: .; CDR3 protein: CATHRGYSNQPQHF; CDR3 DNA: TGTGCCACCCATAGGGGTTATAGCAATCAGCCCCAGCATTTT
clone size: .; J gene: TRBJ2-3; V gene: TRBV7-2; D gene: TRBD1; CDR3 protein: CASSLGGTGWRTDTQYF; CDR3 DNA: TGTGCCAGCAGCTTAGGCGGGACAGGGTGGCGCACAGATACGCAGTATTTT
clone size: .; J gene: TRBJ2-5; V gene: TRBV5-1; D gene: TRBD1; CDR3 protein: CASSSGTAQETQYF; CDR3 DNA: TGCGCCAGCAGCTCGGGGACAGCTCAAGAGACCCAGTACTTC
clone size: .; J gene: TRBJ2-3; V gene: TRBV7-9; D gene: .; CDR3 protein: CASSLLSGSGAFADTQYF; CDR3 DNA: TGTGCCAGCAGCTTATTATCAGGGTCTGGGGCATTCGCAGATACGCAGTATTTT
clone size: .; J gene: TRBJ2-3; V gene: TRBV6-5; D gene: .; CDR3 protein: CAGPGLGHTIDTQYF; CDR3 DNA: TGTGCCGGCCCGGGTTTGGGACATACCATCGATACGCAGTATTTT
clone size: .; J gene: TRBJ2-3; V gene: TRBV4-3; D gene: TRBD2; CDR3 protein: CASSQDNVLAGGYTDTQYF; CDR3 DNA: TGCGCCAGCAGCCAAGATAACGTACTAGCGGGAGGCTACACAGATACGCAGTATTTT
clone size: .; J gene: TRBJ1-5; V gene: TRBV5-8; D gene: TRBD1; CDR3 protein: CASTSRDRINQPQHF; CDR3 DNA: TGTGCCAGCACCTCCCGGGACAGAATCAATCAGCCCCAGCATTTT
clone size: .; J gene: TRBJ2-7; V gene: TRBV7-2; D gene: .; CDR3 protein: CASSSSTGYSYEQYF; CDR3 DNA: TGTGCCAGCAGCTCCTCCACAGGGTACTCCTACGAGCAGTACTTC
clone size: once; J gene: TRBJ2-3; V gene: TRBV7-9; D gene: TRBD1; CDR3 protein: CASSHPTAGTARDTDTQYF; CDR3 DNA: TGTGCCAGCAGCCACCCGACGGCCGGGACAGCTAGGGACACAGATACGCAGTATTTT
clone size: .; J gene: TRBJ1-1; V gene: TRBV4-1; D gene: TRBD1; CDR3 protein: CASSQYLTGGTDTEAFF; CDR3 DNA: TGCGCCAGCAGCCAATATTTGACAGGGGGCACGGACACTGAAGCTTTCTTT
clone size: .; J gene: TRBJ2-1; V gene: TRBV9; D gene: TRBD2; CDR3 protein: CASSVGGGANEQFF; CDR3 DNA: TGTGCCAGCAGCGTAGGCGGGGGGGCGAATGAGCAGTTCTTC
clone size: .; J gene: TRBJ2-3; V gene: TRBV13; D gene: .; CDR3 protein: CASSLISSGTDTQYF; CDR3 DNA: TGTGCCAGCAGCTTAATTTCTAGCGGCACAGATACGCAGTATTTT
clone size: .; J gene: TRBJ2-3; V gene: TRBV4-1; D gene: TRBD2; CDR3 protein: CASSQEYREAPSTDTQYF; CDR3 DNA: TGCGCCAGCAGCCAAGAATATCGGGAGGCCCCGAGCACAGATACGCAGTATTTT
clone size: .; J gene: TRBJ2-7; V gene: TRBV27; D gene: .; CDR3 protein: CASSSTGLSYEQYF; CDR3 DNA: TGTGCCAGCAGTTCCACAGGGTTATCCTACGAGCAGTACTTC
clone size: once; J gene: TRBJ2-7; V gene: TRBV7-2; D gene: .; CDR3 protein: CASSRSTYEQYF; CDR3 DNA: TGTGCCAGCAGCCGGTCGACCTACGAGCAGTACTTC